The 21 T cell receptor beta chains below come from one sample, sequenced in a study of cytomegalovirus exposure and HLA in healthy donors. The PCR was carried out with 60 Vbeta primers and 13 Jbeta primers. Clones were sequenced by immunoSEQ multiplex PCR, and TCRdb holds only the in-frame ones, with some missing. The table includes fewer than 150,000 clones, 82% detected once. The sequenced sample consisted of PBMCs. Receptor source: a woman aged 18-35 years in good health and CMV-seronegative.

In its sample, this clone was seen a few times. The rearrangement links TRBV7-9 to TRBJ2-5; 7 nucleotides match TRBD2. Germline values: CDR1 SEHNR, CDR2 FQNEAQ (reference sequence). J lost 4 bases, V lost 5 bases, and 10 bases had no gene match. The CDR3 sequence is 15 residues long. The CDR3 DNA follows: TGTGCCAGCAGCGCCAGGGCGGGAGTTGGAGAGACCCAGTACTTC. It encodes CASSARAGVGETQYF.

This clone was seen a single time. The chain links TRBV7-9 to TRBJ2-1, with D possibly being TRBD1 (6 bases). The V gene lost 6 bases and the J gene lost 6 bases, with 12 bases spanning the gap. This CDR3 comprises 13 residues. Per the germline V gene, CDR1 is SEHNR and CDR2 is FQNEAQ (reference sequence). CDR3 sequence reads: CASRLRGANEQFF. For the CDR3, the DNA is TGTGCCAGCAGGCTCAGGGGAGCCAATGAGCAGTTCTTC.

The V and J genes are TRBV30 and TRBJ1-6; 10 bases map to TRBD1. The CDR3 spans 15 residues. Germline trimming cut 1 base from V and 6 bases from J; bases unmatched to any gene: 3. CDR1 and CDR2 from the germline V gene are GTSNPN and SVGIG (reference sequence). Written as DNA, the CDR3 is TGTGCCTGGAGTGCACGGACAGGGGGTAATTCACCCCTCCACTTT. This encodes CAWSARTGGNSPLHF.

The J gene is TRBJ2-5, the V gene TRBV5-1, with 7 bases fitting TRBD1. This CDR3 has 20 amino acids. Germline-derived CDR1 and CDR2 are SGHRS and YFSETQ. V lost 4 bases, J lost 6 bases, and 27 bases stayed unmatched. In DNA form, the CDR3 reads TGCGCCAGCAGCCCACACAGGGGTTCAGGGCTAAGGCAGGAAGGGAAGACCCAGTACTTC. Translating gives CASSPHRGSGLRQEGKTQYF.

DNA of the CDR3: TGTGCCAGCAGCTCTACAGGGTCGACTAATGAAAAACTGTTTTTT. As protein: CASSSTGSTNEKLFF. The gene calls are TRBV5-8 and TRBJ1-4; TRBD1 is a possible D gene (6 bases). With 3 bases removed from V and 2 bases from J, the gap between germline ends came to 11 bases. This CDR3 is 15 amino acids long. Germline V gives CDR1 SGHTS, CDR2 YDEGEE. Variable domain in full (rest from reference TRBV5-8 and TRBJ1-4): EAGVTQSPTHLIKTRGQQATLRCSPISGHTSVYWYQQALGLGLQFLLWYDEGEERNRGNFPPRFSGRQFPNYSSELNVNALELEDSALYLCASSSTGSTNEKLFFGSGTQLSVL.

This chain uses TRBV19 with TRBJ2-1; 10 bases fit TRBD2. The CDR3 is made up of 15 amino acids. Germline CDR1 reads LNHDA; CDR2 reads SQIVND (reference sequence). The junction had 6 bases not matched to a gene; V was cut back by 4 bases and J by 6 bases. Here the CDR3 DNA reads TGTGCCAGTAGTACTCTAGCGGGAGCGGTCAATGAGCAGTTCTTC. It yields the protein CASSTLAGAVNEQFF.

The V gene is TRBV15, the J gene TRBJ1-2; D perhaps matches TRBD1 (5 bases). The V end was cut by 0 bases, the J end by 4 bases, with 12 bases between. The CDR3 runs to 15 residues. The germline gives CDR1 LNHNV, CDR2 YYDKDF (reference sequence). The CDR3: CATSRDGGVPYGYTF. CDR3 coding DNA: TGTGCCACCAGCAGAGATGGGGGGGTTCCCTATGGCTACACCTTC.

The table lists this clone with a count of one. V and J are TRBV14 and TRBJ2-5; 7 bases line up with TRBD2. The assigned J gene may be wrong: the sequence end matches TRBJ2-7 better. CDR1 and CDR2 (germline): SGHDN, FVKESK. The CDR3 covers 14 residues. CDR3 sequence reads: CASKGREGRHEQYF. DNA for the CDR3: TGTGCCAGCAAAGGGAGGGAGGGCCGCCACGAGCAGTACTTC.

The rearrangement joins TRBV6-5 to TRBJ1-2; 8 nucleotides align to TRBD1. Germline CDR1 is MNHEY and CDR2 is SVGAGI. V gave up 2 bases and J gave up 5 bases; unmatched junction bases: 7. The CDR3 totals 15 residues. The CDR3 nucleotides are TGTGCCAGCAGTTACCGCCTGGGACAGGAATATGGCTACACCTTC. Residues: CASSYRLGQEYGYTF.

This clone was detected a few times. The V gene is TRBV12-5, the J gene TRBJ1-2, with TRBD1 as a possible D gene (5 bases). Germline-derived CDR1 and CDR2 are LGHNT and FRNRAP. The V and J ends lost 4 bases and 7 bases respectively, with 13 bases between them. The CDR3 loop spans 13 amino acids. This CDR3 reads CASGSPRDSGYTF. In DNA, the CDR3 is TGTGCTAGTGGTTCACCCAGGGATTCTGGCTACACCTTC.

The chain recombines TRBV7-6 with TRBJ1-3; D call uncertain. Germline V gives CDR1 SGHVS, CDR2 FNYEAQ. The V and J ends lost 1 base and 4 bases respectively, with 14 bases between them. The CDR3 extends over 16 amino acids. In DNA form, the CDR3 reads TGTGCCAGCAGCTTAGGACTTCTTGGGTACGGAAACACCATATATTTT. Its protein product is CASSLGLLGYGNTIYF.

The chain employs TRBV6-6 and TRBJ1-5; tentative D call: TRBD1 (6 bases). Deletions cut 4 bases from V and 5 bases from J, with 15 bases between. CDR1 and CDR2 (germline): MNHNY, SVGAGI (reference sequence). The CDR3 length is 15 residues. The CDR3: CASSSLTGGYQPQHF. CDR3 DNA sequence: TGTGCCAGCAGTTCCCTTACGGGGGGCTATCAGCCCCAGCATTTT.

This clone appeared a few times. V gene TRBV7-9 combines with J gene TRBJ2-1; 11 bases map to TRBD1. Germline V gene sequence: CDR1 SEHNR, CDR2 FQNEAQ (reference sequence). The CDR3 has 15 amino acids. V lost 5 bases and J lost 7; bases outside the gene matches: 7. The chain's CDR3 is CASSPGGTGGNEQFF. In DNA form, the CDR3 reads TGTGCCAGCAGCCCGGGCGGGACAGGGGGAAATGAGCAGTTCTTC.

The chain is built from TRBV6-6 and TRBJ2-5; D possibly corresponds to TRBD2 (6 bases). The CDR3 consists of 13 residues. V was shortened by 10 bases and J by 1 base, with 13 bases between the two germline ends. Germline CDR1 and CDR2: MNHNY and SVGAGI (reference sequence). The CDR3 DNA sequence: TGTGCCACTGTGGGGGGAGGCCAAGAGACCCAGTACTTC. Amino acid sequence: CATVGGGQETQYF.

The chain carries TRBV19 and TRBJ1-2, with TRBD1 matching over 7 bases. J lost 2 bases, V lost 4 bases, and 7 bases had no gene match. This CDR3 has 15 residues. Germline CDR1 LNHDA, CDR2 SQIVND (reference sequence). This CDR3 reads CASSTRSGQNYGYTF. In nucleotides, the CDR3 is TGTGCCAGTAGTACCCGATCGGGACAGAACTATGGCTACACCTTC.

This rearrangement joins TRBV11-2 to TRBJ2-1; 14 nucleotides line up with TRBD2. Germline CDR1 is SGHAT and CDR2 is FQNNGV. There are 15 residues in the CDR3. V was pared by 8 bases and J by 9 bases, with 9 bases of the junction left unmatched. CDR3 sequence reads: CASSWTSGGSAEQFF. The DNA for the CDR3 is TGTGCCAGCTCCTGGACTAGCGGGGGGTCCGCTGAGCAGTTCTTC.

This clone was found a few times. The chain uses TRBV19 and TRBJ1-5; TRBD1 matches 7 bases. The CDR3 totals 15 residues. V shed 2 bases, J shed 2 bases, and the junction held 3 bases outside the gene matches. Germline V gene lookup returns CDR1 LNHDA and CDR2 SQIVND (reference sequence). In DNA, the CDR3 is TGTGCCAGTAGTATAAATCAGGGGGGCAATCAGCCCCAGCATTTT. Amino acid sequence: CASSINQGGNQPQHF.

The chain employs TRBV5-1 and TRBJ2-3; D possibly corresponds to TRBD2 (6 bases). V was clipped by 5 bases and J by 3 bases, with 13 bases between them. CDR1 SGHRS and CDR2 YFSETQ come from the germline V gene. The CDR3 runs 14 residues. The CDR3 region has the DNA TGCGCCAGCAGGAACGGGGGTGGTACAGATACGCAGTATTTT. Translated: CASRNGGGTDTQYF.

This chain links TRBV6-1 with TRBJ1-1; D might be TRBD1 (6 bases). CDR3 length: 14 amino acids. Deletions cut 7 bases from V and 1 base from J, with 13 bases between. Germline V lookup: CDR1 MNHNS, CDR2 SASEGT. CDR3 bases: TGTGCCAGCACCCCGGGACACTCGAACACTGAAGCTTTCTTT. This gives the protein CASTPGHSNTEAFF.

The V gene is TRBV5-1, the J gene TRBJ2-7; 8 nucleotides align to TRBD1. The CDR3 spans 15 residues. From germline, CDR1 is SGHRS and CDR2 YFSETQ. V trimming: 4 bases; J trimming: 0 bases; junction bases outside the gene matches: 6. CDR3 DNA sequence: TGCGCCAGCAGCCCAACAGGGGGGAGCTCCTACGAGCAGTACTTC. It translates to CASSPTGGSSYEQYF.

The V call is TRBV13, the J call TRBJ1-6; weak D call: TRBD1 (5 bases). CDR1 is PRHDT and CDR2 is FYEKMQ in the germline V gene (reference sequence). Trimming left V 0 bases short and J 11 bases short, with 11 bases between. This CDR3 comprises 14 residues. The CDR3 DNA reads as TGTGCCAGCAGCTTAGGGGGCTCGGGGGCACCCCTCCACTTT. Its protein is CASSLGGSGAPLHF.